Shown below are 14 T cell receptor beta chains from a single sample sequenced in a study of T cell repertoires in cytomegalovirus infection. Their specific antigens are unknown. TCRdb processed the reads anew with MiXCR; each CDR3 protein has one entry. The sample has about 830,000 distinct CDR3 sequences, approximately 30% seen once. The input for sequencing was cultured CD8+ T cells from PBMCs, taken from culture after CMV antigen stimulation. The receptors here all came from a human donor in good health (CMV status not recorded). Some clones in this sample may be carry-over from other donors' samples.

The chain uses TRBV28 and TRBJ2-3; possible D gene TRBD2, 5 bases. This CDR3 has 15 residues. V shed 3 bases and J shed 3 bases, with 13 bases lying between them. CDR1 is MDHEN, CDR2 SYDVKM, per germline. CDR3 DNA sequence: TGTGCCAGCAGTTTCCAGAGGGCTGGGACAGATACGCAGTATTTT. Protein: CASSFQRAGTDTQYF.

The rearrangement uses TRBV6-2 or TRBV6-3 and TRBJ1-5; D possibly corresponds to TRBD1 (6 bases). The CDR3 is made up of 15 amino acids. Germline V CDR1 and CDR2: MNHEY, SVGEGT. The V end was cut by 6 bases, the J end by 3 bases, with 15 bases between. The CDR3 sequence is CASSLGAGLNQPQHF. In DNA form, the CDR3 reads TGTGCCAGCAGCTTGGGGGCAGGGCTCAATCAGCCCCAGCATTTT.

The chain is built from TRBV6-5 and TRBJ2-3, with D hard to call. Germline V gene sequence: CDR1 MNHEY, CDR2 SVGAGI. The CDR3 is 12 amino acids. V was clipped by 6 bases and J by 6 bases, with 10 bases between them. CDR3 coding DNA: TGTGCCAGCAGCTCGGTCCGGGATACGCAGTATTTT. Translation gives CASSSVRDTQYF.

This clonotype has just a few counts. V gene TRBV27 combines with J gene TRBJ1-2; tentative D call: TRBD1 (6 bases). Germline CDR1 is MNHEY and CDR2 is SMNVEV (reference sequence). This CDR3 is built from 14 residues. V was pared by 1 base and J by 8 bases, with 14 bases between. CDR3 protein: CASSLLAGGEGYTF. CDR3 in DNA: TGTGCCAGCAGTTTATTGGCCGGGGGCGAGGGCTACACCTTC.

The chain has TRBV9 and TRBJ2-3; D possibly matches TRBD1 or TRBD2 (5 bases each). Per germline, CDR1 SGDLS and CDR2 YYNGEE. The CDR3 is 15 residues long. Trimming took 4 bases from V and 1 from J, leaving 13 bases between them. The CDR3 sequence: CASSPRQRRTDTQYF. The CDR3 DNA follows: TGTGCCAGCAGCCCTCGACAGCGGCGCACAGATACGCAGTATTTT.

J is TRBJ1-1 and V is TRBV6-2 or TRBV6-3, with D uncertain. Germline V lookup: CDR1 MNHEY, CDR2 SVGEGT. The CDR3 spans 13 residues. V dropped 7 bases and J dropped 6 bases, with 15 bases sitting between them. The CDR3 loop is CASTTLRGPEAFF. DNA of the CDR3: TGTGCCAGCACCACGTTGAGAGGACCTGAAGCTTTCTTT.

Many counts were recorded for this clonotype. The chain is built from TRBV7-6 and TRBJ2-2; D is uncertain. The V end lost 2 bases, the J end lost 7 bases, and 5 bases lay between the germline ends. There are 12 residues in the CDR3. The V gene's germline CDR1 is SGHVS and CDR2 FNYEAQ. Here the CDR3 DNA reads TGTGCCAGCAGCTTAAAGGTCGGGGAGCTGTTTTTT. This sequence encodes CASSLKVGELFF.

The chain employs TRBV4-1 and TRBJ1-2; D gene ambiguous. Between the trimmed V and J ends, which lost 1 base and 8 bases, there was a span of 8 bases. The CDR3 is made up of 12 amino acids. The germline V gene encodes CDR1 MGHRA and CDR2 YSYEKL. The CDR3 bases are TGCGCCAGCAGCCAAGGCACTCTGGGCTACACCTTC. Its translation: CASSQGTLGYTF.

This clonotype has only a few counts. This chain connects TRBV19 to TRBJ2-2, with TRBD2 matching over 12 bases. This CDR3 spans 19 amino acids. Trimming at V came to 5 bases and at J to 1 base, leaving 11 bases not matched to a gene. Germline assignment: CDR1 LNHDA and CDR2 SQIVND (reference sequence). The CDR3 reads CASSLAYRLAGENTGELFF. CDR3 bases: TGTGCCAGTAGTTTGGCTTACCGACTAGCGGGGGAGAACACCGGGGAGCTGTTTTTT. Using reference TRBV19 and TRBJ2-2 for the parts outside the CDR3, the full variable domain is DGGITQSPKYLFRKEGQNVTLSCEQNLNHDAMYWYRQDPGQGLRLIYYSQIVNDFQKGDIAEGYSVSREKKESFPLTVTSAQKNPTAFYLCASSLAYRLAGENTGELFFGEGSRLTVL.

By sample fraction, this clonotype is medium-sized (0.01 to 0.1%). V is TRBV28 and J is TRBJ1-5; D is unresolved. Germline CDR1 reads MDHEN; CDR2 reads SYDVKM. The V and J ends lost 5 bases and 4 bases respectively, with 15 bases between them. The CDR3 sequence is 15 residues long. The CDR3 coding sequence is TGTGCCAGCAGTCCCGTGCGGGGAGGAAATCAGCCCCAGCATTTT. It yields the protein CASSPVRGGNQPQHF.

The rearrangement joins TRBV20-1 to TRBJ2-3, with D hard to call. CDR1 and CDR2 (germline): DFQATT, SNEGSKA (reference sequence). CDR3 length: 15 residues. Trimming pared 6 bases from V and 2 bases from J, leaving 18 bases between. Here the CDR3 reads CSARMEPEVTDTQYF. The CDR3 DNA sequence: TGCAGTGCCAGAATGGAGCCCGAAGTCACAGATACGCAGTATTTT.

This clonotype was observed a handful of times. The CDR3 coding sequence is TGTGCCAGCAGTTACTCTGACGTCGGGAGGTCAGATACGCAGTATTTT. Encoded protein: CASSYSDVGRSDTQYF. This chain connects TRBV6-8 to TRBJ2-3; 7 bases line up with TRBD2. The CDR3 extends over 16 amino acids. CDR1 MNHGY and CDR2 SAAAGT come from the germline V gene. The trim removed 0 bases at V and 4 bases at J, leaving 7 bases unmatched.

V usage is TRBV7-4 and J usage is TRBJ2-2; D unclear. The V end was cut by 6 bases, the J end by 4 bases, with 27 bases between. Germline CDR1 and CDR2: SGHVT and SQSDAQ. The CDR3 runs 19 residues. CDR3: CASRSPGPTSSSSTGELFF. As DNA, the CDR3 is TGTGCCAGCAGGTCGCCGGGTCCCACGAGCTCCTCGAGCACCGGGGAGCTGTTTTTT.

The chain links TRBV7-6 to TRBJ2-7; either TRBD1 or TRBD2 may fit D (5 bases each). Germline assignment: CDR1 SGHVS and CDR2 FNYEAQ. The CDR3 is 15 amino acids. Trimming removed 5 bases from V and 2 bases from J, with 16 bases in between. In nucleotides, the CDR3 is TGTGCCAGCAGCCCCAGTGGGACGGGAACCTACGAGCAGTACTTC. Residues: CASSPSGTGTYEQYF.